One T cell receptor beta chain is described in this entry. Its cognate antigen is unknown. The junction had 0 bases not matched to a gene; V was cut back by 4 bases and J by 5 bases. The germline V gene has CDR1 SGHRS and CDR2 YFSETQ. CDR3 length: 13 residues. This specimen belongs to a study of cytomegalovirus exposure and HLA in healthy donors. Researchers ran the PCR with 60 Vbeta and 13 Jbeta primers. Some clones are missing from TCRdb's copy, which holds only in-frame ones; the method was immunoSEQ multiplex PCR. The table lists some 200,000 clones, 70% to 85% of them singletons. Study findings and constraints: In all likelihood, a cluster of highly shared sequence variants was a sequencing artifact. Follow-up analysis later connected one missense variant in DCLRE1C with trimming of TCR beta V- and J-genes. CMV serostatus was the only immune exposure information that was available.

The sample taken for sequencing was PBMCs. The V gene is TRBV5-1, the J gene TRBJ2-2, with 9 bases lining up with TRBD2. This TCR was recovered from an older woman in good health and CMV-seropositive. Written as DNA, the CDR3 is TGCGCCAGCAGCACTAGCGGGACCGGGGAGCTGTTTTTT. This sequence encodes CASSTSGTGELFF.